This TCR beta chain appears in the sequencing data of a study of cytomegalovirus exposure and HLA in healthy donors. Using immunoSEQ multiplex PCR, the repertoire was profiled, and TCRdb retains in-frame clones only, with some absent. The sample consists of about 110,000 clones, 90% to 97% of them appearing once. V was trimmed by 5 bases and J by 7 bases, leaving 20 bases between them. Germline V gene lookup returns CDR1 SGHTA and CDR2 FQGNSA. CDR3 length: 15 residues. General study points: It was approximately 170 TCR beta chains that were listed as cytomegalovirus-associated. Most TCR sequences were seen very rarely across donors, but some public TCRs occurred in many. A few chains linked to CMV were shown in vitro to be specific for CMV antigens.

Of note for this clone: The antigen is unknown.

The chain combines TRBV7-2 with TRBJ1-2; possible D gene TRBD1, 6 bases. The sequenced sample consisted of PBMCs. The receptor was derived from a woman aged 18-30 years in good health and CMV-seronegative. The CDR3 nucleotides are TGTGCCAGCAGCCTAAACCCCGGGGGGCGCGGTGGCTACACCTTC. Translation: CASSLNPGGRGGYTF.